This TCR beta chain was recovered during a study of T cell responses to AZD1222 COVID-19 vaccine. The CDR3 sequence is 15 residues long. The V segment lost 6 bases and the J segment 5 bases; nucleotides outside the gene matches: 10. CDR1 and CDR2 from the germline V gene are LNHDA and SQIVND (reference sequence). Sequencing used immunoSEQ multiplex PCR; TCRdb keeps in-frame clones, though not all of them. The sample shows 200,000 or so clones, around 92% of them seen only once. A note on this clone: The antigen is unknown.

General study results and limits: The number of AZD1222 recipients seropositive at baseline was only five or six. Dominant CD4 TCR responses targeted spike regions 160-218 and 743-854.

This sequence joins TRBV19 and TRBJ2-5, with 9 positions matching TRBD1. This sample comprised peripheral blood, obtained on day 0 of AZD1222 vaccination. The origin of this receptor is an adult in good health. The CDR3: CASRDHRGPLETQYF. In nucleotides, the CDR3 is TGTGCCAGTAGGGACCACAGGGGGCCGTTGGAGACCCAGTACTTC.